The 14 T cell receptor beta chains below all came from one sample that was sequenced in a study of blood T cell repertoires in COVID-19. The data were produced by immunoSEQ multiplex PCR, yet TCRdb's version contains in-frame clones alone and is incomplete. The table records 350,000 to 400,000 clones, approximately 90% of them present only once. The sample was PBMCs or T cells enriched from blood (not recorded which). The receptors come from a woman in her forties who had been exposed to COVID-19.

The rearrangement joins TRBV2 to TRBJ1-2; 7 nucleotides line up with TRBD1. Germline-derived CDR1 and CDR2 are SNHLY and FYNNEI. The length of the CDR3 is 13 residues. Germline trimming cut 5 bases from V and 8 bases from J; bases unmatched to any gene: 8. DNA for the CDR3: TGTGCCAGCAGTAAGGGGACAGCAGCGGGCTACACCTTC. This sequence encodes CASSKGTAAGYTF. Full variable domain (missing parts from reference TRBV2 and TRBJ1-2): EPEVTQTPSHQVTQMGQEVILRCVPISNHLYFYWYRQILGQKVEFLVSFYNNEISEKSEIFDDQFSVERPDGSNFTLKIRSTKLEDSAMYFCASSKGTAAGYTFGSGTRLTVV.

The J gene is TRBJ2-7, the V gene TRBV3-1 (or the pseudogene TRBV3-2), with 7 bases aligning to TRBD1. Germline values: CDR1 LGHDT, CDR2 YNNKEL (reference sequence). The CDR3 sequence is 13 residues long. V trimming: 4 bases; J trimming: 0 bases; junction bases outside the gene matches: 0. CDR3 bases: TGTGCCAGCAGCCGGGACAGCTCCTACGAGCAGTACTTC. Translated, it gives CASSRDSSYEQYF.

V and J are TRBV9 and TRBJ2-7; 8 nucleotides agree with TRBD2. Germline values: CDR1 SGDLS, CDR2 YYNGEE. After removal of 0 bases from V and 5 bases from J, the junction contained 7 bases not matched to a gene. The CDR3 spans 15 residues. CDR3 nucleotides: TGTGCCAGCAGCGTAGCAACTAGCGGTCTCCACGAGCAGTACTTC. As protein: CASSVATSGLHEQYF.

The CDR3 DNA is TGTGCCAGCAGCTTTCTCGGGACATCCGCAACTAATGAAAAACTGTTTTTT. Encoded protein: CASSFLGTSATNEKLFF. The chain carries TRBV11-2 and TRBJ1-4; possible D gene TRBD1, 6 bases. Germline V gene lookup returns CDR1 SGHAT and CDR2 FQNNGV. The ends were cut back, 3 bases at V and 0 bases at J, with 14 bases in the middle. This CDR3 contains 17 residues.

The gene calls are TRBV7-3 and TRBJ2-1; TRBD2 matches 9 bases. This CDR3 is 15 amino acids long. Germline V lookup: CDR1 SGHTA, CDR2 FQGTGA. Trimming took 3 bases from V and 7 from J; bases not matched to a gene: 7. The CDR3 is CASSFSSGRGNEQFF. The CDR3 nucleotides are TGTGCCAGCAGCTTTAGTAGCGGGAGAGGGAATGAGCAGTTCTTC.

V gene TRBV2 combines with J gene TRBJ2-5, with 11 bases lining up with TRBD2. The trim removed 7 bases at V and 1 base at J, leaving 5 bases unmatched. This CDR3 spans 15 amino acids. CDR1 and CDR2 (germline): SNHLY, FYNNEI. CDR3 loop: CASTLLAGVQETQYF. As DNA, the CDR3 is TGTGCCAGCACCCTACTAGCGGGGGTCCAAGAGACCCAGTACTTC.

The CDR3, as DNA: TGTGCCAGCAGTTACTCGACATCCCTAGCCGGAGAGACCCAGTACTTC. Residues: CASSYSTSLAGETQYF. The chain links TRBV6-5 to TRBJ2-5; D may be TRBD2 (5 bases). The germline V gene encodes CDR1 MNHEY and CDR2 SVGAGI. Trimming shortened V by 0 bases and J by 4 bases, and 15 bases separated the two germline ends. CDR3 size: 16 residues.

This clone appeared once. The chain joins TRBV15 to TRBJ2-3; unclear D gene. Between the trimmed V and J ends, which lost 0 bases and 6 bases, there was a span of 13 bases. This CDR3 region has 15 residues. The germline CDR1 and CDR2 sequences are LNHNV and YYDKDF (reference sequence). CDR3 in amino acids: CATSRDSNSADTQYF. The CDR3 DNA sequence: TGTGCCACCAGCAGAGATAGCAATTCTGCCGATACGCAGTATTTT.

This clone was detected only a few times. The rearrangement joins TRBV5-4 to TRBJ2-1; D is possibly TRBD1 (6 bases). Germline CDR1 reads SGHNT; CDR2 reads YYREEE (reference sequence). The ends were cut back, 1 base at V and 4 bases at J, with 12 bases in the middle. The CDR3 spans 15 residues. The CDR3 DNA reads as TGTGCCAGCAGCTTGAGTGGACAGAGATACAATGAGCAGTTCTTC. Protein product: CASSLSGQRYNEQFF.

The J gene is TRBJ2-5, the V gene TRBV6-5, with D perhaps matching TRBD1 (6 bases). This CDR3 region has 14 residues. V was shortened by 7 bases and J by 2 bases, with 14 bases between the two germline ends. CDR1 and CDR2 (germline): MNHEY, SVGAGI. The CDR3 is CASMNARGQETQYF. The CDR3 nucleotides are TGTGCCAGCATGAACGCCAGGGGTCAAGAGACCCAGTACTTC.

V gene TRBV5-1 combines with J gene TRBJ2-2, with D perhaps matching TRBD1 (6 bases). Deletions cut 4 bases from V and 0 bases from J, with 10 bases between. CDR1 and CDR2 from the germline V gene are SGHRS and YFSETQ. This CDR3 is built from 15 residues. CDR3 amino acids: CASSHYRANTGELFF. DNA of the CDR3: TGCGCCAGCAGCCATTACAGGGCGAACACCGGGGAGCTGTTTTTT. Variable domain in full (rest from reference TRBV5-1 and TRBJ2-2): KAGVTQTPRYLIKTRGQQVTLSCSPISGHRSVSWYQQTPGQGLQFLFEYFSETQRNKGNFPGRFSGRQFSNSRSEMNVSTLELGDSALYLCASSHYRANTGELFFGEGSRLTVL.

The rearrangement uses TRBV6-6 and TRBJ2-7; TRBD2 aligns across 12 bases. J lost 4 bases, V lost 0 bases, and 1 base had no gene match. The CDR3 contains 15 residues. Germline V lookup: CDR1 MNHNY, CDR2 SVGAGI (reference sequence). CDR3 sequence: CASSYSLAGGYEQYF. DNA for the CDR3: TGTGCCAGCAGTTACTCGCTAGCGGGAGGGTACGAGCAGTACTTC.

The genes are TRBV7-8 and TRBJ2-2; perhaps TRBD1 as D (6 bases). The length of the CDR3 is 15 residues. Per the germline V gene, CDR1 is SGHVS and CDR2 is FQNEAQ. The ends were cut back, 5 bases at V and 2 bases at J, with 12 bases in the middle. In DNA form, the CDR3 reads TGTGCCAGCAGCACCCTGGACAGAAACACCGGGGAGCTGTTTTTT. It codes for CASSTLDRNTGELFF.

The chain couples TRBV5-4 to TRBJ1-6, with 7 bases aligning to TRBD1. Trimming took 3 bases from V and 8 from J; bases not matched to a gene: 5. CDR3 size: 14 residues. CDR1 is SGHNT and CDR2 is YYREEE in the germline V gene (reference sequence). The CDR3 region is CASSSGQIYSPLHF. In DNA form, the CDR3 reads TGTGCCAGCAGCTCGGGACAGATATATTCACCCCTCCACTTT.